These T cell receptor beta chains were read from a single sample in a study of beta chain features in type 1 diabetes. The method was immunoSEQ multiplex PCR; TCRdb's version includes in-frame clones alone and lacks a portion of them. There are about 220,000 clones in the sample; approximately 11% occur only once, and over 1% lies in the top ten. Sequencing was performed on central memory CD4+ T cells from blood. The receptor source for this set is a man between 18 and 35 years old in good health. Each CDR3 is given with its conserved first and last residue. D genes are given only for firm matches. Clone size is not always given. Where it is, it says once, few, many or a class for expanded clones.

J: TRBJ2-7
length: 15
V: TRBV7-9
D: -
size: -
DNA: TGTGCCAGCGCCTTCTCCGGGACGTACTCCTACGAGCAGTACTTC
CDR3: CASAFSGTYSYEQYF

J: TRBJ1-5
length: 14
V: TRBV9
D: -
size: -
DNA: TGTGCCAGCAGCCTTGACCCGGGAGGTCAGCCCCAGCATTTT
CDR3: CASSLDPGGQPQHF

J: TRBJ2-3
length: 15
V: TRBV9
D: -
size: -
DNA: TGTGCCAGCAACCCGACGGGGTTTTGGGCGGATACGCAGTATTTT
CDR3: CASNPTGFWADTQYF

J: TRBJ2-7
length: 13
V: TRBV4-1
D: -
size: few
DNA: TGCGCCAGCAGCCAAGAAACAGGGCGCGAGCAGTACTTC
CDR3: CASSQETGREQYF

J: TRBJ2-7
length: 14
V: TRBV29-1
D: TRBD2
size: few
DNA: TGCAGCGCCGGACTAGCGGGAGGGCTGGACGAGCAGTACTTC
CDR3: CSAGLAGGLDEQYF

J: TRBJ2-2
length: 16
V: TRBV9
D: -
size: -
DNA: TGTGCCAGCAGCGTAGAGCGTGGCGGGCGCACCGGGGAGCTGTTTTTT
CDR3: CASSVERGGRTGELFF

J: TRBJ2-7
length: 13
V: TRBV30
D: -
size: -
DNA: TGTGCCTGGAGTCCAAAGGGAGGCTACGAGCAGTACTTC
CDR3: CAWSPKGGYEQYF

J: TRBJ2-1
length: 18
V: TRBV15
D: -
size: -
DNA: TGTGCCACCAGCAGAGATTGGGGGGCTCAACCCCCATACAATGAGCAGTTCTTC
CDR3: CATSRDWGAQPPYNEQFF

J: TRBJ2-7
length: 13
V: TRBV27
D: -
size: many
DNA: TGTGCCAGCCGCCGGGACAACTCCTACGAGCAGTACTTC
CDR3: CASRRDNSYEQYF

J: TRBJ2-7
length: 13
V: TRBV6-1
D: -
size: few
DNA: TGTGCCAGCAGTGTGGCTGCCTTCTACGAGCAGTACTTC
CDR3: CASSVAAFYEQYF

J: TRBJ2-1
length: 15
V: TRBV23-1
D: -
size: many
DNA: TGCGCCAGCAGTCATATGGGACCTTCGAGGGATGAGCAGTTCTTC
CDR3: CASSHMGPSRDEQFF

J: TRBJ2-3
length: 15
V: TRBV7-9
D: TRBD2
size: many
DNA: TGTGCCAGCAGCCAACGGACTAGCGGGAGGGATACGCAGTATTTT
CDR3: CASSQRTSGRDTQYF

J: TRBJ2-1
length: 14
V: TRBV2
D: TRBD1
size: -
DNA: TGTGCCACCAGTGCCGGACAGGGAAAGGGTGAGCAGTTCTTC
CDR3: CATSAGQGKGEQFF

J: TRBJ2-7
length: 13
V: TRBV7-2
D: -
size: -
DNA: TGTGCCAGCAGCTTACAGCAATCCTACGAGCAGTACTTC
CDR3: CASSLQQSYEQYF

J: TRBJ2-5
length: 12
V: TRBV10-3
D: -
size: many
DNA: TGTGCCATCAGTGCCAGGGGAAAGACCCAGTACTTC
CDR3: CAISARGKTQYF

J: TRBJ2-3
length: 15
V: TRBV7-8
D: -
size: -
DNA: TGTGCCAGCAGCTTTAGGACACGTTTCACAGATACGCAGTATTTT
CDR3: CASSFRTRFTDTQYF